The T cell receptor beta chain described here comes from a study of T-cell memory formation after mild COVID-19. Findings and caveats of the study: In second-wave clones peaking day 37, SARS-CoV-2 specificity remained unconfirmed. Day 15 to 85 contracting clones showed balanced CD4/CD8; later expanders leaned CD4+.

Amplification by 5'RACE using constant-segment primers produced TCR alpha and TCR beta cDNA libraries that carried sample barcodes and UMIs. A single record per CDR3 protein comes from TCRdb applying MiXCR to the 5' RACE reads. The repertoire holds under 300,000 distinct CDR3 sequences, with about a sixth as singletons. The CDR3 length is 15 residues. The V and J ends lost 4 bases and 0 bases, in that order; junction bases with no gene match: 0. As concerns this clonotype: What it binds is not known.

Sequences were obtained from PBMCs or a T cell subset sorted from them (not recorded which). This TCR was sampled from a young man who had mild COVID-19 (a few samples of this study predate the infection). Cell type and time point are not known. The chain is built from TRBV12-3 or TRBV12-4 and TRBJ2-5, with 12 bases fitting TRBD2. CDR3 bases: TGTGCCAGCAGTTGGACTAGCGGGGACCAAGAGACCCAGTACTTC. Translated: CASSWTSGDQETQYF.